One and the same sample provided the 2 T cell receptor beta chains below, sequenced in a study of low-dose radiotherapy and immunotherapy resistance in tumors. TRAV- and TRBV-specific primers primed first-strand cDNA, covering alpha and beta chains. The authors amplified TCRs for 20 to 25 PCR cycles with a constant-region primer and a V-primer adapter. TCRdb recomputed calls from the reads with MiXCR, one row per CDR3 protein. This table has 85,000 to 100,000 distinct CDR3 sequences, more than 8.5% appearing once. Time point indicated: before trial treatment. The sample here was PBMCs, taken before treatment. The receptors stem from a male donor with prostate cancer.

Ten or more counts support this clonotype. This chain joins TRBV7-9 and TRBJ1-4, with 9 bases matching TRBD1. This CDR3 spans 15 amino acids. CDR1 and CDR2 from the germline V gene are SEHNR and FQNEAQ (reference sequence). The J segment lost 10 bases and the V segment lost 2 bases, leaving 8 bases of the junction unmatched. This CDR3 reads CASSLNQGQGGKLFF. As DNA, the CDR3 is TGTGCCAGCAGCTTAAATCAGGGACAGGGAGGAAAACTGTTTTTT.

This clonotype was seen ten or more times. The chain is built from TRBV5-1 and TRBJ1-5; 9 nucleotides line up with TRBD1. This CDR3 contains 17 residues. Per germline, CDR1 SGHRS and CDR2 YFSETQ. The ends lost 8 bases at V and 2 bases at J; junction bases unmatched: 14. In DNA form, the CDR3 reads TGCGCCAGAGAAGACGGACAGGGGAATGCTGGCAATCAGCCCCAGCATTTT. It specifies CAREDGQGNAGNQPQHF.